The present T cell receptor (beta chain) was sequenced within a study of T-cell memory formation after mild COVID-19. Overall study results and limits: There was a balanced CD4/CD8 profile in clones contracting day 15 to 85, and later expanders leaned CD4+.

A single record per CDR3 protein comes from TCRdb applying MiXCR to the 5' RACE reads. The table shows some 310,000 distinct CDR3 sequences, with around a fifth occurring only once. Turning to this clonotype: Its antigen is unidentified.

The CDR3 totals 15 residues. The ends were cut back, 4 bases at V and 5 bases at J, with 18 bases in the middle. Germline V gene lookup returns CDR1 SGHRS and CDR2 YFSETQ. This clonotype was obtained from a man aged 18 to 29 who had mild COVID-19 (a few samples of this study predate the infection). Cell type and time point are not known. The chain couples TRBV5-1 to TRBJ1-1; D call uncertain. Material for sequencing was PBMCs or a T cell subset sorted from them (not recorded which). The CDR3 loop reads CASSPRGPVITEAFF. The CDR3 nucleotides are TGCGCCAGCAGCCCACGCGGCCCAGTCATAACTGAAGCTTTCTTT.